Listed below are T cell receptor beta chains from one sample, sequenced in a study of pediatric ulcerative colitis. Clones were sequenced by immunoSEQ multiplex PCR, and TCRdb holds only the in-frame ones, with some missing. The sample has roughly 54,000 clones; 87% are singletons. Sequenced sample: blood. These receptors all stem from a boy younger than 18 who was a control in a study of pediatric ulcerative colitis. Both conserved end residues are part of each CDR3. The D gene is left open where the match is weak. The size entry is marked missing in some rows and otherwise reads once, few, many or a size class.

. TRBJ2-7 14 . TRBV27 TGTGCCAGCAGTTCGGACAGCGATTCCTACGAGCAGTACTTC CASSSDSDSYEQYF
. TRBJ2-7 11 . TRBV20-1 TGCAGTGCTAGGGGGGAAGCGGAGCAGTACTTC CSARGEAEQYF
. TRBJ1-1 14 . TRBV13 TGTGCCAGCAGCAACCCCAGGGATTGGACTGAAGCTTTCTTT CASSNPRDWTEAFF
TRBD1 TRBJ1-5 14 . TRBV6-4 TGTGCCAGCAGCGACGGGGACAGTAATCAGCCCCAGCATTTT CASSDGDSNQPQHF
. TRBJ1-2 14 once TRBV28 TGTGCCAGCAGTTTCGGACTGTCTAACTATGGCTACACCTTC CASSFGLSNYGYTF
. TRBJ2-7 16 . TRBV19 TGTGCCAGTAGGGCATCAGGACACTTGGTCTCCTACGAGCAGTACTTC CASRASGHLVSYEQYF
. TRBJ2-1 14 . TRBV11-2 TGTGCCAGCAGCCCTCGCGGGGGCCGCAATGAGCAGTTCTTC CASSPRGGRNEQFF
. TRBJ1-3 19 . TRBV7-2 TGTGCCAGCAGCTTACGACAAGGAGGCCTGATCCCCTCTGGAAACACCATATATTTT CASSLRQGGLIPSGNTIYF
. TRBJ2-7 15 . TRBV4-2 TGTGCCAGCAGCCAAGATGGCCAACGGCCCTACGAGCAGTACTTC CASSQDGQRPYEQYF
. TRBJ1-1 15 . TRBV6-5 TGTGCCAGCAGTTACACCGGACATCTTAACACTGAAGCTTTCTTT CASSYTGHLNTEAFF
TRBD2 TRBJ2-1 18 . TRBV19 TGTGCCAGTAGTATAGACGGTCCGGGAGCGGGAGGACCCAATGAGCAGTTCTTC CASSIDGPGAGGPNEQFF
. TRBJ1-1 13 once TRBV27 TGTGCCAGCAGTTTAGAACGGGGCACTGAAGCTTTCTTT CASSLERGTEAFF
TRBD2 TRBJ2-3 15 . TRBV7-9 TGTGCCAGCAGCTTAGTAACGGGAGGGGTCGATACGCAGTATTTT CASSLVTGGVDTQYF
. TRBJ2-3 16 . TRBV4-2 TGTGCCAGCAGCCAAGTCATAACTACCCCATTATATACGCAGTATTTT CASSQVITTPLYTQYF
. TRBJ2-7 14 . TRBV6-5 TGTGCCAGCAGTACGACTCCACGCCCAAGCGAGCAGTACTTC CASSTTPRPSEQYF
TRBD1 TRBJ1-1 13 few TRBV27 TGTGCCAGCAGTTTAACAGGGGGCACTGAAGCTTTCTTT CASSLTGGTEAFF
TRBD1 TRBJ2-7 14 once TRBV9 TGTGCCAGCAGCGCGCCGGGACAGGGGTACGAGCAGTACTTC CASSAPGQGYEQYF
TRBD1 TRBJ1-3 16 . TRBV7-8 TGTGCCAGCAGCCCTAGGCCCGGGACAGCAGGAAACACCATATATTTT CASSPRPGTAGNTIYF
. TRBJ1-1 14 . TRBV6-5 TGTGCCAGCAGTCCCGGAGGGGGGGTTACTGAAGCTTTCTTT CASSPGGGVTEAFF
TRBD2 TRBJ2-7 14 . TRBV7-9 TGTGCCAGCATCATAGCGGGAGGGCCATCCGAGCAGTACTTC CASIIAGGPSEQYF
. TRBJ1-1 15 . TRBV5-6 TGTGCCAGCAGCTCCCTTGGCCAAGGGAGGCCTGAAGCTTTCTTT CASSSLGQGRPEAFF
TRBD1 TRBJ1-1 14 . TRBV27 TGTGCCAGCAGTTCGGGACAGGAGGACACTGAAGCTTTCTTT CASSSGQEDTEAFF
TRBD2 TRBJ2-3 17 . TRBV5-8 TGTGCCAGCAGCCCACTGGGACTAGCGGGACTCACAGATACGCAGTATTTT CASSPLGLAGLTDTQYF
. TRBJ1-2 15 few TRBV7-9 TGTGCCAGCAGCTTACCTGAACAGCGGAGCTATGGCTACACCTTC CASSLPEQRSYGYTF
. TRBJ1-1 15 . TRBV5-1 TGCGCCAGCAGCAGTACGGGACGGACCAACACTGAAGCTTTCTTT CASSSTGRTNTEAFF
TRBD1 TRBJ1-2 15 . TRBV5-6 TGTGCCAGCAGGTTAACCGGGACAGGGGTGGATGGCTACACCTTC CASRLTGTGVDGYTF
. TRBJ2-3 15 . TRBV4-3 TGCGCCAGCAGCCTGGAGCGGCGTAGCACAGATACGCAGTATTTT CASSLERRSTDTQYF
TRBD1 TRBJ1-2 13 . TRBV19 TGTGCCAGTAGTCCAGGGGGTTGGGATGGCTACACCTTC CASSPGGWDGYTF
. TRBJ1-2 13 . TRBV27 TGTGCCAGCAGTTACACAGGGATATCTGGCTACACCTTC CASSYTGISGYTF
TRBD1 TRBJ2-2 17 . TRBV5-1 TGCGCCAGCAGCTTTTTTTCGGACAGGCAGAACACCGGGGAGCTGTTTTTT CASSFFSDRQNTGELFF
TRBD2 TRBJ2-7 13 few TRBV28 TGTGCCAGCAGGCCGGGAGGGCCGTACGAGCAGTACTTC CASRPGGPYEQYF
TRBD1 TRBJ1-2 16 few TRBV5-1 TGCGCCAGCAGCCCGGGGACAGGCCGCCCCCTCTATGGCTACACCTTC CASSPGTGRPLYGYTF
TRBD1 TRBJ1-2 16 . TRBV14 TGTGCCAGCAGCCAAGTTATGACCAGGGGGTACAAAGGCTACACCTTC CASSQVMTRGYKGYTF
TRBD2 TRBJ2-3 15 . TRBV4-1 TGCGCCAGCAGCCGGATCGGGGGGGGCACAGATACGCAGTATTTT CASSRIGGGTDTQYF
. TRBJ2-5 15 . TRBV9 TGTGCCAGCAGCGACGGACCCCGCCTCCAAGAGACCCAGTACTTC CASSDGPRLQETQYF
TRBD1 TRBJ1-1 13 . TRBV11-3 TGTGCCAGCAGCTCTGACAGGGACACTGAAGCTTTCTTT CASSSDRDTEAFF
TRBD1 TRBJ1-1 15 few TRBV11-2 TGTGCCAGCAGCTTAGCTGTTGGGACAGGGGGCTCAGCTTTCTTT CASSLAVGTGGSAFF
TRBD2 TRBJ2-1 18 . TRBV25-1 TGTGCCAGCAGTGAATATTCTTCCCCAGCGGGAGATTACAATGAGCAGTTCTTC CASSEYSSPAGDYNEQFF
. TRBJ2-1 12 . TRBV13 TGTGCCAGCAGCCTCTTCACGGATATGCAGTTCTTC CASSLFTDMQFF
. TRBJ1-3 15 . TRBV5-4 TGTGCCAGCAGCTTGGACAGTGTGGGGGGAAACACCATATATTTT CASSLDSVGGNTIYF
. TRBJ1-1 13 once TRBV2 TGTGCCAGCAGTGTCGGACTGAACACTGAAGCTTTCTTT CASSVGLNTEAFF
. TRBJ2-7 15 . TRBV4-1 TGCGCCAGCAGCCAAGGGGCGGGCAGCTCCTACGAGCAGTACTTC CASSQGAGSSYEQYF
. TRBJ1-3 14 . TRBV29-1 TGCAGCGTCTTGGACAGTCATAAGGGAAACACCATATATTTT CSVLDSHKGNTIYF
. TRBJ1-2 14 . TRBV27 TGTGCCAGCAGCCGGACAACTAGGGACTATGGCTACACCTTC CASSRTTRDYGYTF
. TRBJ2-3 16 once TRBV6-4 TGTGCCAGCAGTCCCGGGGGAGGCGGTGGCACAGATACGCAGTATTTT CASSPGGGGGTDTQYF
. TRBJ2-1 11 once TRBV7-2 TGTGCCAGCAGCTTAGGGACGGAGCAGTTCTTC CASSLGTEQFF
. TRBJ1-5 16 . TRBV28 TGTGCCAGCAGTTTAATCAGGGCCTATAGCAATCAGCCCCAGCATTTT CASSLIRAYSNQPQHF
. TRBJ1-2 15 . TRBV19 TGTGCCAGTAGTATCTTTCCAGAAAATAACTATGGCTACACCTTC CASSIFPENNYGYTF